This TCR beta chain was documented in a study of T cell responses to AZD1222 COVID-19 vaccine. Study as a whole: Both about-4-week and about-12-week second-dose recipients were combined. Study-wide results and limits: Spike-wide vaccine-associated CD4 TCRs dominated at 160-218 and 743-854. A mostly white British donor set with more females was recruited, and clonal diversity was possibly underestimated. As reported, nearly half of all spike-specific TCRs target variant regions that are unmutated.

As regards this clone: Its antigen is currently unknown.

CDR1 and CDR2 from the germline V gene are MDHEN and SYDVKM. The CDR3 extends over 15 amino acids. V gave up 3 bases and J gave up 5 bases, with 13 bases separating them. Libraries were prepared by immunoSEQ multiplex PCR; TCRdb keeps only in-frame clonotypes and omits some of them. The sample lists 90,000 to 120,000 clones; 70% to 90% were seen once. This sequence joins TRBV28 and TRBJ1-4; D remains unclear. The sample was peripheral blood, taken on day 0 of AZD1222 vaccination. The clonotype comes from an adult in good health. CDR3 amino acids: CASSLALGVNEKLFF. In DNA form, the CDR3 reads TGTGCCAGCAGTTTGGCCCTCGGCGTAAATGAAAAACTGTTTTTT.